One and the same sample provided the 21 T cell receptor beta chains below, sequenced in a study of T cells after yellow fever vaccination. MiXCR was run by TCRdb on the 5' RACE reads, yielding one entry per CDR3 protein. This sample has 500,000 to 650,000 distinct CDR3 sequences, with approximately 13% found just once. The specimen was PBMCs, collected on the day of the yellow fever booster vaccination. The receptor source for this set is a man aged 25-45 years who received the YFV17D yellow fever vaccine.

This chain uses TRBV19 with TRBJ2-4; D might be TRBD1 (7 bases). V shed 10 bases and J shed 6 bases, with 16 bases lying between them. The CDR3 has 13 amino acids. Germline values: CDR1 LNHDA, CDR2 SQIVND (reference sequence). CDR3 DNA sequence: TGTGCCACCCAGGGGCAGGGGGGAAACATTCAGTACTTC. Amino acids: CATQGQGGNIQYF.

The rearrangement joins TRBV20-1 to TRBJ1-5; D perhaps matches TRBD1 (5 bases). The germline gives CDR1 DFQATT, CDR2 SNEGSKA (reference sequence). This CDR3 comprises 13 residues. The V end lost 2 bases, the J end lost 5 bases, and 10 bases lay between the germline ends. This CDR3 is CSARPLGDQPQHF. Written as DNA, the CDR3 is TGCAGTGCTAGACCGTTGGGGGATCAGCCCCAGCATTTT.

The gene calls are TRBV29-1 and TRBJ2-1; TRBD1 matches 9 bases. Trimming cost V 6 bases and J 7 bases; bases outside gene matches: 10. Germline values: CDR1 SQVTM, CDR2 ANQGSEA. This CDR3 spans 14 amino acids. In DNA form, the CDR3 reads TGCAGCGTCGCAGAAGGGACAGGGTTAAATGAGCAGTTCTTC. Its translation is CSVAEGTGLNEQFF.

This chain links TRBV7-7 with TRBJ2-1; the D is unclear. From germline, CDR1 is SSHAT and CDR2 FNYEAQ (reference sequence). The CDR3 totals 15 residues. With 1 base removed from V and 1 base from J, the gap between germline ends came to 8 bases. CDR3 region: CASSLVPASYNEQFF. CDR3 sequence (DNA): TGTGCCAGCAGCTTAGTTCCAGCGTCCTACAATGAGCAGTTCTTC.

This clonotype was recorded only once. This sequence joins TRBV29-1 and TRBJ2-1; D may be TRBD2 (6 bases). The V and J ends lost 8 bases and 6 bases respectively, with 11 bases between them. In germline, CDR1 is SQVTM, CDR2 ANQGSEA. The CDR3 has 11 amino acids. CDR3 in amino acids: CSPAGPNEQFF. For the CDR3, the DNA is TGCAGCCCCGCGGGGCCCAATGAGCAGTTCTTC.

This clonotype was seen more than once but under ten times. The chain employs TRBV7-9 and TRBJ2-7; D is tentatively TRBD1 or TRBD2 (5 bases each). Germline V gene data show CDR1 as SEHNR and CDR2 as FQNEAQ (reference sequence). CDR3 size: 14 residues. V lost 10 bases, J lost 0 bases, and 16 bases lay in between. This CDR3 is CAIPQWGNSYEQYF. CDR3 DNA: TGTGCCATTCCACAGTGGGGGAACTCCTACGAGCAGTACTTC.

This chain joins TRBV7-2 and TRBJ2-3; 10 bases match TRBD1. Per the germline V gene, CDR1 is SGHTA and CDR2 is FQGNSA. Trimming removed 6 bases from V and 6 bases from J; junction bases left unmatched: 6. The CDR3 has 14 amino acids. CDR3 residues: CASRPTGGGDTQYF. The CDR3 nucleotides are TGTGCCAGCAGGCCGACAGGGGGCGGGGATACGCAGTATTTT.

This clonotype turned up a few times. The gene calls are TRBV5-1 and TRBJ2-5, with a weak D call TRBD1 (6 bases). Trimming pared 4 bases from V and 5 bases from J, leaving 12 bases between. This CDR3 contains 13 residues. Germline lookup yields CDR1 SGHRS and CDR2 YFSETQ. The CDR3, as DNA: TGCGCCAGCAGCCAACAGGGAGCGGAGACCCAGTACTTC. This encodes CASSQQGAETQYF.

This clonotype has only a few counts. V usage is TRBV7-2 and J usage is TRBJ1-6; maybe TRBD1 (5 bases). Germline V gene sequence: CDR1 SGHTA, CDR2 FQGNSA. V was trimmed by 1 base and J by 14 bases, leaving 9 bases between them. The CDR3 is 12 amino acids. CDR3 amino acids: CASSLEIRALHF. In DNA, the CDR3 is TGTGCCAGCAGCTTAGAAATCAGGGCCCTCCACTTT. The full variable domain, completed using reference TRBV7-2 and TRBJ1-6, is GAGVSQSPSNKVTEKGKDVELRCDPISGHTALYWYRQSLGQGLEFLIYFQGNSAPDKSGLPSDRFSAERTGGSVSTLTIQRTQQEDSAVYLCASSLEIRALHFGNGTRLTVT.

As to this clonotype: Possible read error: a much larger clone is one base away. The chain is built from TRBV25-1 and TRBJ1-1; D perhaps matches TRBD1 (6 bases). Per germline, CDR1 MGHDK and CDR2 SYGVNS. There are 14 residues in the CDR3. The CDR3 bases are TGTGCCAGCAGCGAGGAGATTGGGGACACTGTAGCTTTCTTT. This translates into CASSEEIGDTVAFF. The variable domain in full, completed from reference TRBV25-1 and TRBJ1-1, reads EADIYQTPRYLVIGTGKKITLECSQTMGHDKMYWYQQDPGMELHLIHYSYGVNSTEKGDLSSESTVSRIRTEHFPLTLESARPSHTSQYLCASSEEIGDTVAFFGQGTRLTVV.

This chain uses TRBV7-2 with TRBJ2-2, with no clear D. This CDR3 comprises 14 residues. Trimming took off 5 bases at V and 0 bases at J, with 7 bases between the two ends. CDR1 and CDR2 from the germline V gene are SGHTA and FQGNSA. The CDR3 loop reads CASSPWANTGELFF. The CDR3 nucleotides are TGTGCCAGCAGCCCCTGGGCGAACACCGGGGAGCTGTTTTTT.

This clonotype was recorded a few times. J is TRBJ2-2 and V is TRBV25-1; D is perhaps TRBD2 (6 bases). Trimming took 3 bases from V and 6 from J, leaving 20 bases between them. The CDR3 sequence is 17 residues long. Germline values: CDR1 MGHDK, CDR2 SYGVNS. The CDR3 nucleotides are TGTGCCAGCAGTGACCTGGCCCGGGGGATAACCCCCGGGGAGCTGTTTTTT. It encodes CASSDLARGITPGELFF.

The chain joins TRBV28 to TRBJ2-5; D call uncertain. The germline V gene has CDR1 MDHEN and CDR2 SYDVKM. The CDR3 loop spans 14 amino acids. V lost 3 bases and J lost 3, with 11 bases in between. The CDR3 DNA is TGTGCCAGCAGTTTTTACCTAGTTGAAGAGACCCAGTACTTC. Protein: CASSFYLVEETQYF.

In its sample, this clonotype was seen a few times. The V call is TRBV4-2, the J call TRBJ1-2; TRBD1 matches 8 bases. After removal of 0 bases from V and 6 bases from J, the junction contained 9 bases not matched to a gene. CDR1 and CDR2 (germline): LGHNA, YNFKEQ. The length of the CDR3 is 16 residues. This CDR3 reads CASSQDIPQGADGYTF. The CDR3 bases are TGTGCCAGCAGCCAAGATATCCCGCAGGGGGCGGATGGCTACACCTTC.

The rearrangement uses TRBV6-8 and TRBJ2-5; weak D call: TRBD1 (6 bases). The V end lost 2 bases, the J end lost 0 bases, and 16 bases lay between the germline ends. Germline V gene data show CDR1 as MNHGY and CDR2 as SAAAGT. The CDR3 loop spans 17 amino acids. The CDR3 here is CASSYPVGTSNQETQYF. In DNA form, the CDR3 reads TGTGCCAGCAGTTACCCCGTAGGGACAAGTAACCAAGAGACCCAGTACTTC.

This clonotype was counted ten times or more. J is TRBJ2-7 and V is TRBV19; the match to TRBD2 covers 7 bases. The V gene end was trimmed by 6 bases and the J gene end by 3 bases; junction bases not matched to a gene: 5. Per germline, CDR1 LNHDA and CDR2 SQIVND (reference sequence). There are 13 residues in the CDR3. CDR3 loop: CASSEGLGYEQYF. CDR3 coding DNA: TGTGCCAGTAGCGAAGGACTAGGCTACGAGCAGTACTTC.

This clonotype was detected a few times. The J gene is TRBJ2-1, the V gene TRBV2, with TRBD2 matching over 7 bases. The CDR3 extends over 17 amino acids. V was pared by 9 bases and J by 13 bases, with 27 bases of the junction left unmatched. Germline CDR1 is SNHLY and CDR2 is FYNNEI. CDR3 in amino acids: CASTRNGLVEGFAQQFF. CDR3 sequence (DNA): TGTGCCAGTACCAGGAATGGACTAGTAGAGGGTTTCGCGCAACAGTTCTTC.

The chain combines TRBV6-1 with TRBJ2-1; no clear D gene. V dropped 5 bases and J dropped 1 base, with 15 bases sitting between them. In germline, CDR1 is MNHNS, CDR2 SASEGT. The CDR3 contains 16 residues. CDR3 nucleotide sequence: TGTGCCAGCAGTCATCCCAACCCGGCTTCCTACAATGAGCAGTTCTTC. It translates to CASSHPNPASYNEQFF.

The chain uses TRBV6-2 or TRBV6-3 and TRBJ2-7; D remains ambiguous. V was trimmed by 0 bases and J by 9 bases, leaving 12 bases between them. This CDR3 region has 13 residues. The germline CDR1 and CDR2 sequences are MNHEY and SVGEGT. The CDR3 sequence is CASSYSSSFGQYF. The CDR3 DNA is TGTGCCAGCAGTTACTCGTCGTCCTTTGGGCAGTACTTC.

This chain uses TRBV25-1 with TRBJ2-2; 9 bases agree with TRBD1. Germline V gene sequence: CDR1 MGHDK, CDR2 SYGVNS. The CDR3 is 14 amino acids. J gave up 5 bases and V 7 bases, and 5 bases lay outside the gene matches. This CDR3 is CASTGTGYTGELFF. The CDR3 DNA reads TGTGCCAGCACCGGGACAGGGTATACCGGGGAGCTGTTTTTT.

The rearrangement uses TRBV5-1 and TRBJ1-1; 7 positions agree with TRBD1. Trimming took 6 bases from V and 4 from J; bases not matched to a gene: 9. The CDR3 runs 14 residues. CDR1 is SGHRS and CDR2 is YFSETQ in the germline V gene. For the CDR3, the DNA is TGCGCCAGCACCACGACAGGGATGGCCACTGAAGCTTTCTTT. It codes for CASTTTGMATEAFF.